This passage covers 26 T cell receptor beta chains from one sample sequenced in a study of cytomegalovirus exposure and HLA in healthy donors. The study ran its PCR with 60 Vbeta and 13 Jbeta primers. Only in-frame clones appear in the TCRdb table, and some are missing; sequencing was by immunoSEQ multiplex PCR. The sample consists of around 200,000 clones, around 80% of them appearing once. The sample was PBMCs. The receptors come from a middle-aged man in good health and CMV-seronegative.

The chain employs TRBV28 and TRBJ2-7, with 11 bases fitting TRBD1. The germline gives CDR1 MDHEN, CDR2 SYDVKM. V lost 1 base, J lost 3 bases, and 5 bases stayed unmatched. The CDR3 contains 16 residues. The CDR3 DNA is TGTGCCAGCAGTTTATCTGGGACAGGGGGAAGCTACGAGCAGTACTTC. Amino acid sequence: CASSLSGTGGSYEQYF.

This clone appeared a few times. This chain joins TRBV7-2 and TRBJ2-2; D is possibly TRBD2 (6 bases). Germline assignment: CDR1 SGHTA and CDR2 FQGNSA. With 5 bases removed from V and 0 bases from J, the gap between germline ends came to 10 bases. CDR3 length: 15 amino acids. The DNA of the CDR3 is TGTGCCAGCAGCCGGGACTTCGCGAACACCGGGGAGCTGTTTTTT. Its translation is CASSRDFANTGELFF.

This clone was seen a few times. V gene TRBV6-5 combines with J gene TRBJ1-5, with D hard to call. The CDR3 length is 14 residues. Between the trimmed V and J ends, which lost 4 bases and 3 bases, there was a span of 10 bases. The V gene's germline CDR1 is MNHEY and CDR2 SVGAGI. The CDR3 DNA follows: TGTGCCAGCAGTTCCCTAGAGAACAATCAGCCCCAGCATTTT. Protein sequence: CASSSLENNQPQHF.

J is TRBJ1-2 and V is TRBV27, with a tentative D call TRBD1 (5 bases). The germline gives CDR1 MNHEY, CDR2 SMNVEV (reference sequence). Trimming pared 1 base from V and 7 bases from J, leaving 13 bases between. The CDR3 runs 14 residues. The DNA of the CDR3 is TGTGCCAGCAGTTTATGGGGGGAATCCTCTGGCTACACCTTC. Translated, it gives CASSLWGESSGYTF.

The chain combines TRBV28 with TRBJ2-7; perhaps TRBD2 as D (5 bases). The CDR3 contains 14 residues. CDR1 and CDR2 (germline): MDHEN, SYDVKM. V lost 3 bases and J 3 bases, leaving 12 bases between the germline ends. CDR3: CASSFGLGVYEQYF. The CDR3 DNA follows: TGTGCCAGCAGTTTCGGACTCGGGGTCTACGAGCAGTACTTC.

This clone was seen just once. The CDR3, as DNA: TGTGCCAGCAGCCCCGTTCGGGGAGACACTGAAGCTTTCTTT. This codes for CASSPVRGDTEAFF. The rearrangement uses TRBV5-6 and TRBJ1-1; D gene ambiguous. CDR1 and CDR2 from the germline V gene are SGHDT and YYEEEE. This CDR3 contains 14 residues. The V and J ends lost 4 bases and 3 bases respectively, with 13 bases between them.

The V gene is TRBV5-6, the J gene TRBJ2-7; no definite D call. V was trimmed by 1 base and J by 2 bases, leaving 7 bases between them. This CDR3 is built from 13 residues. Germline V CDR1 and CDR2: SGHDT, YYEEEE. CDR3: CASSLSVTYEQYF. The CDR3 nucleotides are TGTGCCAGCAGCTTGTCTGTTACCTACGAGCAGTACTTC. The full variable domain, rest sourced from reference TRBV5-6 and TRBJ2-7, is DAGVTQSPTHLIKTRGQQVTLRCSPKSGHDTVSWYQQALGQGPQFIFQYYEEEERQRGNFPDRFSGHQFPNYSSELNVNALLLGDSALYLCASSLSVTYEQYFGPGTRLTVT.

This clone has just one count. J is TRBJ2-1 and V is TRBV5-8, with 10 bases that match TRBD1. V was pared by 6 bases and J by 6 bases, with 9 bases of the junction left unmatched. This CDR3 contains 15 residues. Germline CDR1 is SGHTS and CDR2 is YDEGEE. The CDR3 sequence: CASTQGQGSFNEQFF. The CDR3 DNA reads as TGTGCCAGCACCCAGGGACAGGGGAGCTTCAATGAGCAGTTCTTC.

This chain connects TRBV2 to TRBJ1-1; 8 bases align to TRBD1. Looked up from germline, CDR1 is SNHLY and CDR2 is FYNNEI. The CDR3 runs to 12 residues. V shed 8 bases and J 8 bases; nucleotides not matched to a gene: 7. CDR3 bases: TGTGCCAGCGGGCGGGACAGGCTGGAAGCTTTCTTT. Protein: CASGRDRLEAFF.

This clone was found a few times. The chain joins TRBV19 to TRBJ1-5; D remains unclear. Between the trimmed V and J ends, which lost 11 bases and 4 bases, there was a span of 9 bases. This CDR3 has 11 residues. CDR1 is LNHDA, CDR2 SQIVND, per germline (reference sequence). This chain's CDR3 is CAPTGNQPQHF. The CDR3 nucleotides are TGTGCCCCCACGGGGAATCAGCCCCAGCATTTT.

The DNA for the CDR3 is TGTGCCAGCAGTTTAAAACAGTTCCCCAACACCGGGGAGCTGTTTTTT. Its translation is CASSLKQFPNTGELFF. The genes are TRBV27 and TRBJ2-2; D remains ambiguous. Germline CDR1 MNHEY, CDR2 SMNVEV (reference sequence). This CDR3 spans 16 amino acids. Trimming cost V 2 bases and J 2 bases, with 12 bases left between them.

The CDR3 sequence: CASSVRGREKLFF. The CDR3 bases are TGCGCCAGCAGCGTCAGGGGCCGGGAAAAACTGTTTTTT. The J gene is TRBJ1-4, the V gene TRBV4-3; perhaps TRBD1 as D (6 bases). The germline V gene has CDR1 LGHNA and CDR2 YSLEER. CDR3 length: 13 amino acids. With 5 bases removed from V and 8 bases from J, the gap between germline ends came to 12 bases.

Only one count was recorded for this clone. The V gene is TRBV29-1, the J gene TRBJ1-4; D is unclear. Germline assignment: CDR1 SQVTM and CDR2 ANQGSEA. V dropped 5 bases and J dropped 1 base, with 11 bases sitting between them. CDR3 length equals 14 residues. CDR3 loop: CSVTPPETNEKLFF. DNA for the CDR3: TGCAGCGTTACCCCGCCAGAAACTAATGAAAAACTGTTTTTT.

This chain uses TRBV12-2 with TRBJ1-6; the tabulated D call, TRBD1, remains unverified against the DNA. TRBV12-2 is recorded as a pseudogene. CDR3 length equals 16 residues. The CDR3 reads CASRLASTGSDSPLHF. The CDR3 DNA is TGTGCAAGTCGCTTAGCCTCGACAGGGTCGGATTCACCCCTCCACTTT.

This clone appeared a single time. The gene calls are TRBV19 and TRBJ2-1; 8 nucleotides align to TRBD1. Germline CDR1 LNHDA, CDR2 SQIVND (reference sequence). Trimming cost V 9 bases and J 1 base; bases outside gene matches: 11. The CDR3 is made up of 16 amino acids. CDR3 sequence: CASLGQGLKSYNEQFF. The DNA of the CDR3 is TGTGCCAGCCTTGGACAGGGTCTTAAATCCTACAATGAGCAGTTCTTC.

The genes are TRBV5-1 and TRBJ2-3; TRBD1 agrees at 7 bases. Germline trimming cut 4 bases from V and 3 bases from J; bases unmatched to any gene: 11. The CDR3 is 16 residues long. The germline gives CDR1 SGHRS, CDR2 YFSETQ. The CDR3 spells CASSPQATGSTDTQYF. CDR3 DNA: TGCGCCAGCAGCCCCCAAGCGACAGGGTCGACAGATACGCAGTATTTT. The full variable domain, its missing parts supplied by reference TRBV5-1 and TRBJ2-3, is KAGVTQTPRYLIKTRGQQVTLSCSPISGHRSVSWYQQTPGQGLQFLFEYFSETQRNKGNFPGRFSGRQFSNSRSEMNVSTLELGDSALYLCASSPQATGSTDTQYFGPGTRLTVL.

The chain combines TRBV4-3 with TRBJ2-6, with D possibly TRBD1 on 6 matching bases. The CDR3 runs 18 residues. Trimming stripped 0 bases from V and 0 bases from J, with 12 bases between. Germline CDR1 and CDR2: LGHNA and YSLEER. As DNA, the CDR3 is TGCGCCAGCAGCCAAGAATCACAGGGCGCCTCTGGGGCCAACGTCCTGACTTTC. Its translation: CASSQESQGASGANVLTF.

The J gene is TRBJ1-1, the V gene TRBV7-9; tentative D call: TRBD1 (5 bases). Between the trimmed V and J ends, which lost 5 bases and 2 bases, there was a span of 18 bases. Germline-derived CDR1 and CDR2 are SEHNR and FQNEAQ (reference sequence). The CDR3 runs to 16 residues. The DNA of the CDR3 is TGTGCCAGCAGCCCCCTCATCGGGCGGGACAACACTGAAGCTTTCTTT. Encoded protein: CASSPLIGRDNTEAFF.

The V and J genes are TRBV5-1 and TRBJ2-5, with 9 bases lining up with TRBD1. Per germline, CDR1 SGHRS and CDR2 YFSETQ. V dropped 4 bases and J dropped 4; count of bases not matched to a gene: 5. The CDR3 spans 14 residues. The CDR3 loop reads CASSTGQGRETQYF. For the CDR3, the DNA is TGCGCCAGCAGCACCGGACAGGGGAGAGAGACCCAGTACTTC.

This clone was picked up a small number of times. The chain has TRBV29-1 and TRBJ2-5; 10 nucleotides agree with TRBD1. The J call may not be correct, given that the DNA end is closer to TRBJ2-7. The germline CDR1 and CDR2 sequences are SQVTM and ANQGSEA. CDR3 length: 13 amino acids. The CDR3 protein is CSVLGQGFNEQYF. Here the CDR3 DNA reads TGCAGCGTCCTGGGACAGGGGTTCAACGAGCAGTACTTC.

The DNA for the CDR3 is TGTGCCAGCAGTTTATGGGCGGGTGTAGAGACCCAGTACTTC. Protein: CASSLWAGVETQYF. The V and J genes are TRBV27 and TRBJ2-5; weak D call: TRBD2 (5 bases). The CDR3 has 14 amino acids. Germline V gene lookup returns CDR1 MNHEY and CDR2 SMNVEV (reference sequence). V gave up 1 base and J gave up 4 bases, with 10 bases separating them.

The table lists this clone with a count of one. This chain links TRBV7-3 with TRBJ1-1; TRBD1 agrees at 7 bases. The CDR3 covers 13 residues. V lost 4 bases and J lost 5; bases outside the gene matches: 4. The germline gives CDR1 SGHTA, CDR2 FQGTGA. The DNA of the CDR3 is TGTGCCAGCAGCTCTACGGACAGGACTGAAGCTTTCTTT. Protein sequence: CASSSTDRTEAFF.

This chain connects TRBV6-5 to TRBJ1-2, with a tentative D call TRBD1 (6 bases). The germline CDR1 and CDR2 sequences are MNHEY and SVGAGI. V dropped 7 bases and J dropped 7 bases, with 13 bases sitting between them. The CDR3 totals 12 residues. The CDR3 sequence: CASKYREGGYTF. The CDR3 DNA is TGTGCCAGCAAATACAGGGAGGGTGGCTACACCTTC.

The chain recombines TRBV4-3 with TRBJ2-1; a possible D gene is TRBD1 (5 bases). CDR1 and CDR2 (germline): LGHNA, YSLEER. The CDR3 totals 15 residues. V was pared by 5 bases and J by 10 bases, with 21 bases between. The CDR3 nucleotides are TGCGCCAGCAGCTCGCGGAAGGGGCAATTGGGCGAGCAGTTCTTC. Translated: CASSSRKGQLGEQFF.

In DNA form, the CDR3 reads TGTGCCAGCAGTGGGGTGGCGAGCGACACCGGGGAGCTGTTTTTT. Residues: CASSGVASDTGELFF. The chain uses TRBV2 and TRBJ2-2; no clear D. Germline V gene lookup returns CDR1 SNHLY and CDR2 FYNNEI. The CDR3 is 15 amino acids. Trimming left V 4 bases short and J 3 bases short, with 12 bases between.

The chain employs TRBV7-2 and TRBJ2-5, with a possible D match to TRBD1 (5 bases). Germline CDR1 is SGHTA and CDR2 is FQGNSA. V dropped 1 base and J dropped 7 bases, with 16 bases sitting between them. The CDR3 spans 15 residues. CDR3 region: CASSLGGRATGTQYF. The CDR3 nucleotides are TGTGCCAGCAGCTTAGGGGGCAGGGCCACGGGGACCCAGTACTTC.